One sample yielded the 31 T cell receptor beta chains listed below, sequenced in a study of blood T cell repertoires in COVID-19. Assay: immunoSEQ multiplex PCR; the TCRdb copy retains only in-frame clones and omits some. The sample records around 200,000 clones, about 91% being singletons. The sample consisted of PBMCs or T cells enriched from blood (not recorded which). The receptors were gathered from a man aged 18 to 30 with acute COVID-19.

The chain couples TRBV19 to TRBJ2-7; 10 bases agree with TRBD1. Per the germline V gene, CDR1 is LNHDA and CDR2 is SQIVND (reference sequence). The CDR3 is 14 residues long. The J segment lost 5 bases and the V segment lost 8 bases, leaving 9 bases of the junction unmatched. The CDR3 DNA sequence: TGTGCCAGTCTTTCCGGGACAGGGGAGCACGAGCAGTACTTC. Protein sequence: CASLSGTGEHEQYF.

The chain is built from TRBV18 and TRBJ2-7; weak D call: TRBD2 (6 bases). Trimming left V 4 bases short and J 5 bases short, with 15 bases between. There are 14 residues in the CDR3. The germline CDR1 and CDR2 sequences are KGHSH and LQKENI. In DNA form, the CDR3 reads TGTGCCAGCTCACTCTATCGGGACTCAGACGAGCAGTACTTC. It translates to CASSLYRDSDEQYF.

This chain's CDR3 is CASSLRQGMENEQFF. DNA of the CDR3: TGTGCCAGCAGCTTAAGACAGGGAATGGAAAATGAGCAGTTCTTC. V and J are TRBV7-9 and TRBJ2-1, with 7 bases that match TRBD1. Germline CDR1 SEHNR, CDR2 FQNEAQ (reference sequence). V dropped 2 bases and J dropped 7; count of bases not matched to a gene: 8. CDR3 length equals 15 residues. Drawing the rest from reference TRBV7-9 and TRBJ2-1, the complete variable domain is DTGVSQNPRHKITKRGQNVTFRCDPISEHNRLYWYRQTLGQGPEFLTYFQNEAQLEKSRLLSDRFSAERPKGSFSTLEIQRTEQGDSAMYLCASSLRQGMENEQFFGPGTRLTVL.

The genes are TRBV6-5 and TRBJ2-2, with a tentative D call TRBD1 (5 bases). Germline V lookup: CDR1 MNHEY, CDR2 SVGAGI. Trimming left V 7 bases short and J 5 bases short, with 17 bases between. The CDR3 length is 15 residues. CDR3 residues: CASTSSGPGTGELFF. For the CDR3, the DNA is TGTGCCAGCACTTCATCAGGGCCAGGAACCGGGGAGCTGTTTTTT.

CDR3 nucleotides: TGTGCCAGCAGCACACTACCGGGACAGGGGGCGCGTGTCGGGGAGCTGTTTTTT. Translation: CASSTLPGQGARVGELFF. J is TRBJ2-2 and V is TRBV9; 12 bases are shared with TRBD1. This CDR3 is 18 amino acids long. Germline values: CDR1 SGDLS, CDR2 YYNGEE. After removal of 4 bases from V and 7 bases from J, the junction contained 14 bases not matched to a gene.

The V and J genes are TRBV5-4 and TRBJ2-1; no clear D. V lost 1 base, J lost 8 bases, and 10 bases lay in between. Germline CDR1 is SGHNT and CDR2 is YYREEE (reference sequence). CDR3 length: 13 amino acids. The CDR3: CASSLILTDEQFF. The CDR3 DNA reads TGTGCCAGCAGCTTGATTCTCACGGATGAGCAGTTCTTC.

CDR3: CASSLKFAGTGELFF. The CDR3 nucleotides read TGTGCCAGCAGCTTAAAGTTCGCAGGCACCGGGGAGCTGTTTTTT. The rearrangement joins TRBV11-2 to TRBJ2-2; D remains unclear. The CDR3 is made up of 15 amino acids. V lost 2 bases and J 4 bases, leaving 11 bases between the germline ends. The germline V gene has CDR1 SGHAT and CDR2 FQNNGV.

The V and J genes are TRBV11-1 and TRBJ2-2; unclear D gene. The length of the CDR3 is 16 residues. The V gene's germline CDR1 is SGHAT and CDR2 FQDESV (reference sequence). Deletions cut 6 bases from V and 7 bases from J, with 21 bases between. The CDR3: CASSQAFGLIGGELFF. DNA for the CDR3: TGTGCCAGCAGTCAAGCTTTCGGTCTGATCGGCGGGGAGCTGTTTTTT.

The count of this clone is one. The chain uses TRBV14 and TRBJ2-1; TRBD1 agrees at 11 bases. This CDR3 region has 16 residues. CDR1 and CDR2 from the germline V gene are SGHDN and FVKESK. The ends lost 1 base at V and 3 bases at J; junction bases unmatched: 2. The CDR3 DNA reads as TGTGCCAGCAGCCAAGGCGGGACAGGGGGCTACAATGAGCAGTTCTTC. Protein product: CASSQGGTGGYNEQFF.

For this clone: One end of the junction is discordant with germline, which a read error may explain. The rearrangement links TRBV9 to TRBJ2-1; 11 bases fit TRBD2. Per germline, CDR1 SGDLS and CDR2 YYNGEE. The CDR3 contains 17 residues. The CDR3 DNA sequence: TGTGCCCGCAGCGAGGAGGGGGGGACTAGCGGATACAATGAGCAGTTCTTC. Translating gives CARSEEGGTSGYNEQFF.

The CDR3 region has the DNA TGTGCCAGCTCATCTGGGACTAGCGGGACCACGAACACCGGGGAGCTGTTTTTT. Translating gives CASSSGTSGTTNTGELFF. This chain links TRBV25-1 with TRBJ2-2, with 13 bases fitting TRBD2. V shed 8 bases and J 0 bases; nucleotides not matched to a gene: 9. The germline gives CDR1 MGHDK, CDR2 SYGVNS. This CDR3 comprises 18 residues.

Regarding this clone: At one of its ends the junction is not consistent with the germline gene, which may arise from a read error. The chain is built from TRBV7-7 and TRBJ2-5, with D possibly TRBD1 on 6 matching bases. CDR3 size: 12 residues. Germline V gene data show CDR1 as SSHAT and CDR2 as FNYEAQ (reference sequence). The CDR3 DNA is TGTGCTAGCAGCCCTACAGGGGAGACCCAGTACTTC. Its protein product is CASSPTGETQYF.

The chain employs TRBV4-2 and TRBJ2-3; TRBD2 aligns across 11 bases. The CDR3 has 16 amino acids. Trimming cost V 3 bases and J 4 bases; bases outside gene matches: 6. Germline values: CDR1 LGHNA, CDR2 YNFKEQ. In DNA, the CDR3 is TGTGCCAGCAGCCATGGTACTAGCGGGAGATCAGATACGCAGTATTTT. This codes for CASSHGTSGRSDTQYF.

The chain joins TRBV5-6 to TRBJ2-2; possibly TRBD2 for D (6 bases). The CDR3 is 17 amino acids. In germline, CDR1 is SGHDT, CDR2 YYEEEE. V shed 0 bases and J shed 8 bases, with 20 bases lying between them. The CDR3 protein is CASSLDLSGRSNGELFF. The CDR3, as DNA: TGTGCCAGCAGCTTGGATCTTAGCGGCCGAAGTAATGGGGAGCTGTTTTTT.

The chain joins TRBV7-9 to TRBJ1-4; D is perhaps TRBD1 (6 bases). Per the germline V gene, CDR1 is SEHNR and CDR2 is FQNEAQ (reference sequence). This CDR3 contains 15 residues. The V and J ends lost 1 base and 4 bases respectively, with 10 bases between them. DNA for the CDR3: TGTGCCAGCAGCTTAGTGGGACACTATAATGAAAAACTGTTTTTT. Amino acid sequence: CASSLVGHYNEKLFF. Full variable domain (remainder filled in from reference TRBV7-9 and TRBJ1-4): DTGVSQNPRHKITKRGQNVTFRCDPISEHNRLYWYRQTLGQGPEFLTYFQNEAQLEKSRLLSDRFSAERPKGSFSTLEIQRTEQGDSAMYLCASSLVGHYNEKLFFGSGTQLSVL.

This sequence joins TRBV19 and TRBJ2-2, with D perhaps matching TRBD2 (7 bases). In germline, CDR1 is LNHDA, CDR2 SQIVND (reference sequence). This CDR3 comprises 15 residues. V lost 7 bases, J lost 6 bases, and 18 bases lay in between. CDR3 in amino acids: CASITSGGAPGELFF. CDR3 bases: TGTGCCAGTATCACTTCTGGGGGGGCGCCCGGGGAGCTGTTTTTT.

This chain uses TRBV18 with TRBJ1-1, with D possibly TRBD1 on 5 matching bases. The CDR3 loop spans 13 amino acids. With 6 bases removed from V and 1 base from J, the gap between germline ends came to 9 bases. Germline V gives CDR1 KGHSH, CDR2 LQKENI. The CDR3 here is CASSLGQNTEAFF. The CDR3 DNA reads TGTGCCAGCTCGCTTGGACAGAACACTGAAGCTTTCTTT.

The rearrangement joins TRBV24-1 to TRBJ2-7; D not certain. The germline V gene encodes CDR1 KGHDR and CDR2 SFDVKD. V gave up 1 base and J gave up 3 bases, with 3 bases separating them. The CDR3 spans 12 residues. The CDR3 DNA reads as TGTGCCACCAGTGATTTCGGCTACGAGCAGTACTTC. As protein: CATSDFGYEQYF.

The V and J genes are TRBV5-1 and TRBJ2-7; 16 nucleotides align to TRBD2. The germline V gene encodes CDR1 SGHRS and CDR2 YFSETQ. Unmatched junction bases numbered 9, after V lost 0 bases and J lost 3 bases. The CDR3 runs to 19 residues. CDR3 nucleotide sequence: TGCGCCAGCAGCTTGGCTCCGGGACTAGCGGGAGGGGGGGTCTACGAGCAGTACTTC. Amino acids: CASSLAPGLAGGGVYEQYF.

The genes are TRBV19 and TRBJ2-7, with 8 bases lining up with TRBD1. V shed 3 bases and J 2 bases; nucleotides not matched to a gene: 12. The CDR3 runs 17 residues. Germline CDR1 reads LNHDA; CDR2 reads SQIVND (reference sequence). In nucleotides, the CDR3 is TGTGCCAGTAGTATCGTTGGTTCGGGACAGGTGCCCTACGAGCAGTACTTC. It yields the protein CASSIVGSGQVPYEQYF.

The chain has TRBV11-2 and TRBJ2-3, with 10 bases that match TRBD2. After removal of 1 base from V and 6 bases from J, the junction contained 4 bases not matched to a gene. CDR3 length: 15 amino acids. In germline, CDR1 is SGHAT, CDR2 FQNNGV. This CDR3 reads CASSLALAGADTQYF. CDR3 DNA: TGTGCCAGCAGCTTAGCGCTAGCGGGAGCGGATACGCAGTATTTT. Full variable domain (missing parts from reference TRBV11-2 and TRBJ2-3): EAGVAQSPRYKIIEKRQSVAFWCNPISGHATLYWYQQILGQGPKLLIQFQNNGVVDDSQLPKDRFSAERLKGVDSTLKIQPAKLEDSAVYLCASSLALAGADTQYFGPGTRLTVL.

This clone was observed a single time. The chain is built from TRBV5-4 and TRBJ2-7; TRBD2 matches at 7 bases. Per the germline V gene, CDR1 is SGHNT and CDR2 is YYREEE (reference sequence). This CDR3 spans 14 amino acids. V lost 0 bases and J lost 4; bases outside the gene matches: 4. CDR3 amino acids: CASSLGGSEYEQYF. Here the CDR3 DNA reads TGTGCCAGCAGCTTGGGCGGGAGTGAATACGAGCAGTACTTC.

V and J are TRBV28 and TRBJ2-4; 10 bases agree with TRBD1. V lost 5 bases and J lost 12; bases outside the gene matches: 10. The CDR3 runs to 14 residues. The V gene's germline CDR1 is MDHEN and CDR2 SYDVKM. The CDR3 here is CASSARDRGTTQYF. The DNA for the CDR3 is TGTGCCAGCAGTGCCCGGGACAGGGGAACGACTCAGTACTTC. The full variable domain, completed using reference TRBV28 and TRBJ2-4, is DVKVTQSSRYLVKRTGEKVFLECVQDMDHENMFWYRQDPGLGLRLIYFSYDVKMKEKGDIPEGYSVSREKKERFSLILESASTNQTSMYLCASSARDRGTTQYFGAGTRLSVL.

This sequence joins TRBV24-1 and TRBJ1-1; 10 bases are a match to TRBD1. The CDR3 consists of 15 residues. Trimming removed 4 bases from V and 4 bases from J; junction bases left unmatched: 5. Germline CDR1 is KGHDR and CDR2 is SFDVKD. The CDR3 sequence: CATSDGQGGGTEAFF. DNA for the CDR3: TGTGCCACCAGTGACGGACAGGGGGGCGGCACTGAAGCTTTCTTT.

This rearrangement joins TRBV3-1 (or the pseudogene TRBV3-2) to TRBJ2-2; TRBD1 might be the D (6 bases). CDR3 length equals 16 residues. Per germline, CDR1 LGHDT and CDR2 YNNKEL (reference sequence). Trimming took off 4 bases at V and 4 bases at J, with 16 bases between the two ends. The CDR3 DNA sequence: TGTGCCAGCAGCCCCCCCTGGGGGCAAAGCACCGGGGAGCTGTTTTTT. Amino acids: CASSPPWGQSTGELFF.

As DNA, the CDR3 is TGTGCCAGTAGTCGTCGACTAGGCGGGTTCGCCGGGGAGCTGTTTTTT. It is translated as CASSRRLGGFAGELFF. The chain employs TRBV19 and TRBJ2-2; D may be TRBD2 (6 bases). The CDR3 consists of 16 residues. Trimming removed 5 bases from V and 6 bases from J, with 19 bases in between. Germline CDR1 reads LNHDA; CDR2 reads SQIVND (reference sequence).

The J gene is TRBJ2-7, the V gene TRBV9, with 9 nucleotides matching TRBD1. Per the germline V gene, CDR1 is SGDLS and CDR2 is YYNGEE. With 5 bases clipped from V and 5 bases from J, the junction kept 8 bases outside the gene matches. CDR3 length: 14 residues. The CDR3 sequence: CASSAGTGRHEQYF. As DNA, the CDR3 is TGTGCCAGCAGTGCGGGGACAGGGAGACACGAGCAGTACTTC.

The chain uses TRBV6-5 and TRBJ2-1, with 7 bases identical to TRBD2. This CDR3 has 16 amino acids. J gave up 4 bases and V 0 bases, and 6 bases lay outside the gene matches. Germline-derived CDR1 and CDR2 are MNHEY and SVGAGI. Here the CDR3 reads CASSYSGPGGYNEQFF. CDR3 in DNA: TGTGCCAGCAGTTACTCTGGTCCCGGGGGGTACAATGAGCAGTTCTTC.

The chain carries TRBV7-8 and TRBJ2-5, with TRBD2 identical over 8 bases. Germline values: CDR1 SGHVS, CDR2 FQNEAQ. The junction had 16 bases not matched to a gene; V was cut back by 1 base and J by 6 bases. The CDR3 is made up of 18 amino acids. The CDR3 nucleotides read TGTGCCAGCAGCTTAGAAGGGTTTACGGGAGGGCCGTTAAAGACCCAGTACTTC. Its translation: CASSLEGFTGGPLKTQYF.

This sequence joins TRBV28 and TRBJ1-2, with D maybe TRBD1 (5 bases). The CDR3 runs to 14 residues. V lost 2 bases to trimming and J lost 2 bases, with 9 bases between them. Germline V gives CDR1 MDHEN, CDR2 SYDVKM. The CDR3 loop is CASSLVGENYGYTF. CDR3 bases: TGTGCCAGCAGTTTAGTAGGGGAAAACTATGGCTACACCTTC.

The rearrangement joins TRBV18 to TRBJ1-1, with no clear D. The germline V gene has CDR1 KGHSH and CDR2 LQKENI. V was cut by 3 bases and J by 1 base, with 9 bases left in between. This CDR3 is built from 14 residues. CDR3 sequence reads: CASSPRQANTEAFF. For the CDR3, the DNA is TGTGCCAGCTCACCTCGGCAGGCGAACACTGAAGCTTTCTTT. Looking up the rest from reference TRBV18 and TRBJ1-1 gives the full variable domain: NAGVMQNPRHLVRRRGQEARLRCSPMKGHSHVYWYRQLPEEGLKFMVYLQKENIIDESGMPKERFSAEFPKEGPSILRIQQVVRGDSAAYFCASSPRQANTEAFFGQGTRLTVV.